The source of this TCR beta chain is a study of Ad26.COV2.S vaccination and SARS-CoV-2 variants. Study at large: Each vaccinee took Ad26.COV2.S intramuscularly, once or twice 56 days apart.

Remarks on this clone: Its antigen is still unknown.

TCRdb's copy holds only in-frame clones and misses some; the assay was immunoSEQ multiplex PCR. The table has roughly 420,000 clones, 88% seen once. Study observations and caveats: People given the vaccine had a wider spike-specific TCR breadth than placebo recipients did.

Germline assignment: CDR1 SGHTA and CDR2 FQGNSA. The V and J ends lost 5 bases and 2 bases respectively, with 13 bases between them. The CDR3 spans 14 residues. This sample's treatment: 19 received Ad26.COV2.S at low or high dose, single or two shots; five or six received placebo; per-sample allocation not given. At day 63 after the first vaccine or placebo injection, samples were drawn. An adult donor aged 18-55 years was enrolled in Boston. The TCR originated in a person aged 18-60 years who received the Ad26.COV2.S COVID-19 vaccine or a placebo. The chain recombines TRBV7-2 with TRBJ2-7; possible D gene TRBD2, 6 bases. This specimen was peripheral blood, taken in a trial of Ad26.COV2.S vaccine versus placebo. Written as DNA, the CDR3 is TGTGCCAGCAGCCAAGCGGAGGGGACCTACGAGCAGTACTTC. Its protein product is CASSQAEGTYEQYF.